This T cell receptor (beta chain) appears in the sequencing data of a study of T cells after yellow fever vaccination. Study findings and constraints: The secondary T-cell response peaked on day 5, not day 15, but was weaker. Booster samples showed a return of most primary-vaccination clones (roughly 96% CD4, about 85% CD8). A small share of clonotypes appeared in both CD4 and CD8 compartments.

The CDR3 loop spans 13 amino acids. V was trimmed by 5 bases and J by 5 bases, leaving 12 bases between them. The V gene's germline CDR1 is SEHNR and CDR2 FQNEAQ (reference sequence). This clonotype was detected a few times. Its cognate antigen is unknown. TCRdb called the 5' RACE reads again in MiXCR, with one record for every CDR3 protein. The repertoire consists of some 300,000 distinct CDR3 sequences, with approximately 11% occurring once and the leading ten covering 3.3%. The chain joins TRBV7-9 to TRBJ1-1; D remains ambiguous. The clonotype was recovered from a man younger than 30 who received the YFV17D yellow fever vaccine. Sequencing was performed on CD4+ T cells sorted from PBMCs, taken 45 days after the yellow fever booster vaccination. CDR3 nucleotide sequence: TGTGCCAGCAGCCCTCTAATTGCGACTGAAGCTTTCTTT. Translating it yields CASSPLIATEAFF.